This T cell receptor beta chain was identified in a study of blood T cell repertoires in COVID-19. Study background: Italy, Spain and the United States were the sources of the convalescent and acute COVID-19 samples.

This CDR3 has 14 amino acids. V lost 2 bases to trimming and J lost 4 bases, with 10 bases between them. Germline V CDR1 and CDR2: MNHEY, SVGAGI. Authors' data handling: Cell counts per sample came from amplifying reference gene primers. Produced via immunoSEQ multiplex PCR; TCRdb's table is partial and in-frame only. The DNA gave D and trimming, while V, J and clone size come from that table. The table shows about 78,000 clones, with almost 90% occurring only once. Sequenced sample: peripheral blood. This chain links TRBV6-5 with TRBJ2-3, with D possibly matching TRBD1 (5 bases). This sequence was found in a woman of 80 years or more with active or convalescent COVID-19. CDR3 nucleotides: TGTGCCAGCAGTTACCGACAGTTAGCAGATACGCAGTATTTT. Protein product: CASSYRQLADTQYF.